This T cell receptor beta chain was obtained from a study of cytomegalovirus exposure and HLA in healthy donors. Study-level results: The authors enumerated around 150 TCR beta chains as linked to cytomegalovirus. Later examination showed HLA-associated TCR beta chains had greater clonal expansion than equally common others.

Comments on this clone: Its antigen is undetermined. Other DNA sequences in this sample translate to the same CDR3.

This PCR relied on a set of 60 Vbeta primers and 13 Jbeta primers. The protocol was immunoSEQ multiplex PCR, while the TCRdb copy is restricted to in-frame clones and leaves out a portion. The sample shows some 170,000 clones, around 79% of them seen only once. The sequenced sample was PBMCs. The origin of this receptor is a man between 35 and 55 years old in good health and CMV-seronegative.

The CDR3 DNA reads TGTGCCAGCAGCCTTTACGGAGATCAGCCCCAGCATTTT. It yields the protein CASSLYGDQPQHF. The chain links TRBV6-5 to TRBJ1-5; D gene ambiguous. The CDR3 consists of 13 residues. The V and J ends lost 6 bases and 5 bases respectively, with 11 bases between them. Germline loops: CDR1 MNHEY, CDR2 SVGAGI.